This entry lists 17 T cell receptor beta chains sequenced from one sample in a study of T-cell reconstitution after alpha-beta-depleted transplantation in children (dated by TCRdb to the mid-2010s). The library came from PCR. TCRdb names Illumina HiSeq 2500 as the instrument used. TCR library preparation used molecular barcoding, with unique molecular identifiers applied to normalize quantification of the TCRbeta repertoire. TCRdb reworked the public reads: Q25 trimming with fastp, MiXCR clone assembly, productive beta chains retained. A single entry per CDR3 protein holds the most common genes and DNA from its merged rows. The sample table holds about 400,000 distinct CDR3 sequences, of which approximately 12% were seen once. About 4% of the sample belongs to the ten largest clones. Source: PBMCs, taken from the stem cell graft. The receptors were gathered from a human donor who donated a stem cell graft to a child with Fanconi anemia.

This clonotype has at least ten counts. In DNA, the CDR3 is TGCGCCAGCAGCCCGACTAGCGGGGGGACTACAGGTGAGCAGTTCTTC. Translating it yields CASSPTSGGTTGEQFF. This chain uses TRBV5-1 with TRBJ2-1; 13 nucleotides align to TRBD2. From germline, CDR1 is SGHRS and CDR2 YFSETQ. CDR3 length: 16 amino acids. V lost 4 bases, J lost 9 bases, and 10 bases stayed unmatched.

This clonotype was observed a few times. V gene TRBV12-3 or TRBV12-4 combines with J gene TRBJ2-3; D not resolved. With 5 bases removed from V and 7 bases from J, the gap between germline ends came to 16 bases. The CDR3 runs 14 residues. Here the CDR3 reads CASSPPPLRNTQYF. The DNA for the CDR3 is TGTGCCAGCAGTCCCCCACCCCTCAGGAATACGCAGTATTTT.

The sample holds many counts of this clonotype. The chain employs TRBV5-1 and TRBJ1-1; the D is unclear. The CDR3 sequence is 14 residues long. V was shortened by 0 bases and J by 1 base, with 7 bases between the two germline ends. CDR1 SGHRS and CDR2 YFSETQ come from the germline V gene. CDR3 nucleotides: TGCGCCAGCAGCTTGGTCGGCTCGAACACTGAAGCTTTCTTT. This encodes CASSLVGSNTEAFF.

The chain couples TRBV7-2 to TRBJ1-1; D not resolved. Trimming removed 3 bases at V and 8 bases at J, with 4 bases between. From germline, CDR1 is SGHTA and CDR2 FQGNSA. The CDR3 consists of 10 residues. The DNA of the CDR3 is TGTGCCAGCAGCTTGCTAGAAGCTTTCTTT. Translated: CASSLLEAFF.

This clonotype was seen at least ten times. The chain has TRBV4-1 and TRBJ2-5, with 9 positions matching TRBD1. The CDR3 extends over 16 amino acids. Germline V CDR1 and CDR2: MGHRA, YSYEKL. Losses at the gene ends were 1 base for V and 5 bases for J; bases not matched to a gene: 8. The CDR3 spells CASSQVEGTGKETQYF. CDR3 in DNA: TGCGCCAGCAGCCAAGTGGAAGGGACAGGGAAGGAGACCCAGTACTTC.

This clonotype was seen more than once but under ten times. The rearrangement uses TRBV27 and TRBJ1-2, with 7 bases identical to TRBD1. The length of the CDR3 is 12 residues. The germline CDR1 and CDR2 sequences are MNHEY and SMNVEV (reference sequence). The V and J ends lost 6 bases and 8 bases, in that order; junction bases with no gene match: 6. The CDR3 reads CASSYRGTGYTF. The CDR3, as DNA: TGTGCCAGCAGCTACAGGGGTACAGGCTACACCTTC.

This clonotype appeared a few times. The genes are TRBV11-1 and TRBJ2-7; a weak D match, TRBD2 (6 bases). The germline gives CDR1 SGHAT, CDR2 FQDESV (reference sequence). The CDR3 runs 14 residues. V was clipped by 3 bases and J by 1 base, with 10 bases between them. CDR3 nucleotides: TGTGCCAGCAGCTTTCAGGGAGGATCCTACGAGCAGTACTTC. Translated, it gives CASSFQGGSYEQYF.

This clonotype was seen a few times. The V and J genes are TRBV11-2 and TRBJ1-2, with D perhaps matching TRBD1 (6 bases). The CDR3 runs to 15 residues. V gave up 5 bases and J gave up 7 bases, with 20 bases separating them. CDR1 and CDR2 from the germline V gene are SGHAT and FQNNGV. The CDR3 sequence: CASSRRGQLQGGYTF. The CDR3 DNA reads TGTGCCAGCAGCCGACGAGGACAGTTACAGGGTGGCTACACCTTC.

Only a few counts were recorded for this clonotype. The V and J genes are TRBV15 and TRBJ1-1; D gene ambiguous. The germline V gene has CDR1 LNHNV and CDR2 YYDKDF (reference sequence). CDR3 length: 12 amino acids. Trimming cost V 8 bases and J 6 bases, with 13 bases left between them. CDR3 coding DNA: TGTGCCACCGGTTCGGGGTACTCTGAAGCTTTCTTT. Residues: CATGSGYSEAFF.

This clonotype was found a few times. The CDR3 spells CASSLYGVSGVNTEAFF. The CDR3 DNA reads TGTGCCAGCAGTTTGTATGGCGTTTCTGGAGTTAACACTGAAGCTTTCTTT. The chain links TRBV12-3 or TRBV12-4 to TRBJ1-1; the D is unclear. The CDR3 loop spans 17 amino acids. V was shortened by 3 bases and J by 2 bases, with 19 bases between the two germline ends.

This clonotype has just a few counts. This chain connects TRBV5-1 to TRBJ2-1; D possibly uses TRBD1 or TRBD2 (5 bases each). This CDR3 region has 15 residues. Germline lookup yields CDR1 SGHRS and CDR2 YFSETQ. V was clipped by 2 bases and J by 7 bases, with 16 bases between them. In DNA form, the CDR3 reads TGCGCCAGCAGCTTACCGGGACCCTTAAGTAATGAGCAGTTCTTC. Protein product: CASSLPGPLSNEQFF.

The table lists this clonotype with many counts. The rearrangement joins TRBV15 to TRBJ1-2; possible D gene TRBD1, 6 bases. Per germline, CDR1 LNHNV and CDR2 YYDKDF (reference sequence). Trimming pared 5 bases from V and 1 base from J, leaving 20 bases between. The length of the CDR3 is 17 residues. The CDR3, as DNA: TGTGCCACCAGCTCCCCCCCCGGGACACGGATTAACTATGGCTACACCTTC. Its protein is CATSSPPGTRINYGYTF.

V and J are TRBV15 and TRBJ2-1, with D possibly being TRBD1 (5 bases). CDR1 is LNHNV and CDR2 is YYDKDF in the germline V gene (reference sequence). The CDR3 totals 15 residues. With 0 bases removed from V and 7 bases from J, the gap between germline ends came to 13 bases. CDR3 DNA sequence: TGTGCCACCAGCAGAGATGGTGGGCGGACAAATGAGCAGTTCTTC. Translated: CATSRDGGRTNEQFF. The full variable domain, rest sourced from reference TRBV15 and TRBJ2-1, is DAMVIQNPRYQVTQFGKPVTLSCSQTLNHNVMYWYQQKSSQAPKLLFHYYDKDFNNEADTPDNFQSRRPNTSFCFLDIRSPGLGDTAMYLCATSRDGGRTNEQFFGPGTRLTVL.

This clonotype was detected only a few times. This chain links TRBV28 with TRBJ2-1; D remains unclear. The germline CDR1 and CDR2 sequences are MDHEN and SYDVKM. V was trimmed by 5 bases and J by 0 bases, leaving 5 bases between them. The CDR3 sequence is 13 residues long. The CDR3 here is CASSITSYNEQFF. In nucleotides, the CDR3 is TGTGCCAGCAGTATAACCTCCTACAATGAGCAGTTCTTC.

The chain carries TRBV7-1 and TRBJ1-5; 7 bases align to TRBD1. TRBV7-1 is noted as an ORF with a role that remains uncertain. J lost 5 bases, V lost 8 bases, and 9 bases had no gene match. This CDR3 is built from 14 residues. CDR3 in DNA: TGTGCCAGCGGCGCAGGGGGGAGGGATCAGCCCCAGCATTTT. It yields the protein CASGAGGRDQPQHF.

This clonotype was observed a handful of times. The chain uses TRBV3-1 and TRBJ1-1; D is ambiguous. V dropped 1 base and J dropped 0 bases, with 9 bases sitting between them. The germline CDR1 and CDR2 sequences are LGHDT and YNNKEL (reference sequence). CDR3 size: 15 residues. For the CDR3, the DNA is TGTGCCAGCAGCCAAGCGATTCAGTTGAACACTGAAGCTTTCTTT. Translation: CASSQAIQLNTEAFF.

V gene TRBV12-3 or TRBV12-4 combines with J gene TRBJ2-1; D gene unclear. The CDR3 consists of 14 residues. Trimming pared 2 bases from V and 5 bases from J, leaving 10 bases between. CDR3 nucleotides: TGTGCCAGCAGTTTACGGAACCTGGACAATGAGCAGTTCTTC. It is translated as CASSLRNLDNEQFF.